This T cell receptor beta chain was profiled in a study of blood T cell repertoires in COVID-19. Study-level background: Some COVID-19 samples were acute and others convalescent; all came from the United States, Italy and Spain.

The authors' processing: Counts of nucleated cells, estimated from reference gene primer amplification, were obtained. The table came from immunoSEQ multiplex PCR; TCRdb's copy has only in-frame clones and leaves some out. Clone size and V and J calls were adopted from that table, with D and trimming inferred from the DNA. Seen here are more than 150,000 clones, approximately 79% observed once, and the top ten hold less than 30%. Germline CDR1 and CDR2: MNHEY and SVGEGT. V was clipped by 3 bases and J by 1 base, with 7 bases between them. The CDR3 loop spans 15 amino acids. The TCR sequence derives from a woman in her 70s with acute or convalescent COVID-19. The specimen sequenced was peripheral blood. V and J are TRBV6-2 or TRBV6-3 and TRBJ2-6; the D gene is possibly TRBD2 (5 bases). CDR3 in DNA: TGTGCCAGCAGTTATAGGGAGTCTGGGGCCAACGTCCTGACTTTC. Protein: CASSYRESGANVLTF.